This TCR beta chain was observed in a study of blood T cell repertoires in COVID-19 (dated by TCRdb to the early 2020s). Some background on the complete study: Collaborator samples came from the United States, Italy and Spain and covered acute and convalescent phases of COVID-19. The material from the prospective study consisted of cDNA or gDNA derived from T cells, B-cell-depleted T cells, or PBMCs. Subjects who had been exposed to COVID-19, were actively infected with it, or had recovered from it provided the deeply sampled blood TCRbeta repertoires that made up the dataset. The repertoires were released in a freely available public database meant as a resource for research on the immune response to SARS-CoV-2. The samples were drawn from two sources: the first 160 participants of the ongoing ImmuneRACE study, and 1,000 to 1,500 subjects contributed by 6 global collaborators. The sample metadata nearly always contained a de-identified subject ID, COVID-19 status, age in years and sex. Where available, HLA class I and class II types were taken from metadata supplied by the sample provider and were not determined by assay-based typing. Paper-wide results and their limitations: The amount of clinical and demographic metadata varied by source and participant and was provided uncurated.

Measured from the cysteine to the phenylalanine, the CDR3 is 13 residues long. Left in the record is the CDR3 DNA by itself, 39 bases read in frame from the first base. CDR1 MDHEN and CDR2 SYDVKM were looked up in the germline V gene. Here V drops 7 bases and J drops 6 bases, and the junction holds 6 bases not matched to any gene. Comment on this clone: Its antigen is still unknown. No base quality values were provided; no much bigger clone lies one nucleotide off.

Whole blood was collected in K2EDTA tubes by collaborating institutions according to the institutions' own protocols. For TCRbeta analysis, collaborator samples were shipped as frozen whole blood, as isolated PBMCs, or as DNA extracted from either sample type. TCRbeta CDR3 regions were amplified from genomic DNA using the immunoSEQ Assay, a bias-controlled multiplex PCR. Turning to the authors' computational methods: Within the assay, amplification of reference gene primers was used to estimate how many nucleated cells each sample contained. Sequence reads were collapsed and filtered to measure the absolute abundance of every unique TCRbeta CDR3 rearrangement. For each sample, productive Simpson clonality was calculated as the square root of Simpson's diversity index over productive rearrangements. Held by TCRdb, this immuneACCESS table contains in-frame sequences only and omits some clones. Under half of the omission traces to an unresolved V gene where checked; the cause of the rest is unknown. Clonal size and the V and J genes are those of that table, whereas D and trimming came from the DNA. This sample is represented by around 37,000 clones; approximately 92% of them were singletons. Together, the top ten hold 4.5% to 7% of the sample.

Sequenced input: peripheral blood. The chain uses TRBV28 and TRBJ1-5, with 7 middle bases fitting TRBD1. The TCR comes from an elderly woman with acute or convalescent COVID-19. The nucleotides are TGTGCCAGCAAAACAGGGGTGGGTCAGCCCCAGCATTTT. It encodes CASKTGVGQPQHF.